The T cell receptor beta chain under discussion was sequenced for a study of blood T cells in healthy people across ages. The CDR3 loop spans 15 amino acids. Germline V lookup: CDR1 LGHDT, CDR2 YNNKEL (reference sequence). Deletions cut 0 bases from V and 10 bases from J, with 18 bases between. Researchers isolated at least 6.5 million PBMCs per sample. A J-beta primer mix and a sample-barcoded 5' primer were used in a second PCR of roughly 6 to 11 cycles. All cDNA molecules were each tagged by a template-switch adaptor with 12 random nucleotides. Via MiXCR, TCRdb re-called the 5' RACE reads, giving one row per CDR3 protein. Of around 580,000 distinct CDR3 sequences in the sample, around 48% were seen once. This clonotype occurred a few times.

This chain uses TRBV3-1 with TRBJ1-1, with D tentatively TRBD1 (6 bases). Material for sequencing was blood. The receptor was derived from an elderly man in good health. CDR3 sequence reads: CASSQEGQGHRGAFF. In nucleotides, the CDR3 is TGTGCCAGCAGCCAAGAGGGGCAGGGACATCGCGGAGCTTTCTTT.